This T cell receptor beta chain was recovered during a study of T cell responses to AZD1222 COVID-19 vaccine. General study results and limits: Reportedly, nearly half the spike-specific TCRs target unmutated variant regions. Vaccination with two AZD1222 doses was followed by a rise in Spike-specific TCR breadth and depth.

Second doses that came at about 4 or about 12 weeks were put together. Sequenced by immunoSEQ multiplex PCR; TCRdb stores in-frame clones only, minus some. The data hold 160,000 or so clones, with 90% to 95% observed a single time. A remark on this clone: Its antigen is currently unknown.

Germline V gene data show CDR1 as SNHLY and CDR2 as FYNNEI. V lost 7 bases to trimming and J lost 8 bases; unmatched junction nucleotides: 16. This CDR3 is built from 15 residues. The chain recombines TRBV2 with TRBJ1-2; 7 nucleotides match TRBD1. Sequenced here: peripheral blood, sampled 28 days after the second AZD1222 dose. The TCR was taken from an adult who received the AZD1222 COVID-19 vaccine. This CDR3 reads CASNRRFDREWGYTF. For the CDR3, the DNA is TGTGCCAGCAACAGAAGGTTCGACAGGGAATGGGGCTACACCTTC. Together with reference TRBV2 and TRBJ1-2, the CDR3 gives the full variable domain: EPEVTQTPSHQVTQMGQEVILRCVPISNHLYFYWYRQILGQKVEFLVSFYNNEISEKSEIFDDQFSVERPDGSNFTLKIRSTKLEDSAMYFCASNRRFDREWGYTFGSGTRLTVV.